The sample holds many counts of the clone carrying this T cell receptor (beta chain). This sample is drawn from a study of low-dose radiotherapy and immunotherapy resistance in tumors. Overall study: Cohort 2, a group dosed every two weeks at 1 Gy per fraction, received 13 Gy in total over 26 weeks.

Sample time point: before trial treatment. Priming of first-strand cDNA relied on TRAV- and TRBV-specific primers (covering alpha and beta chains). It was with a constant-region primer and a V-primer adapter that TCRs were amplified over approximately 20 PCR cycles. TCRdb processed the reads anew with MiXCR; each CDR3 protein has one entry. This repertoire shows nearly 95,000 distinct CDR3 sequences, under 9.5% found once; its top ten account for 1%. This sequence originates from a male donor with prostate cancer. Source: PBMCs, taken before treatment.

CDR3 amino acids: CASSQYNEQFF. The CDR3 nucleotides are TGTGCCAGCAGTCAATACAATGAGCAGTTCTTC. The chain joins TRBV28 to TRBJ2-1; D ambiguous. The CDR3 consists of 11 residues. Trimming stripped 5 bases from V and 4 bases from J, with 3 bases between. Germline-derived CDR1 and CDR2 are MDHEN and SYDVKM.